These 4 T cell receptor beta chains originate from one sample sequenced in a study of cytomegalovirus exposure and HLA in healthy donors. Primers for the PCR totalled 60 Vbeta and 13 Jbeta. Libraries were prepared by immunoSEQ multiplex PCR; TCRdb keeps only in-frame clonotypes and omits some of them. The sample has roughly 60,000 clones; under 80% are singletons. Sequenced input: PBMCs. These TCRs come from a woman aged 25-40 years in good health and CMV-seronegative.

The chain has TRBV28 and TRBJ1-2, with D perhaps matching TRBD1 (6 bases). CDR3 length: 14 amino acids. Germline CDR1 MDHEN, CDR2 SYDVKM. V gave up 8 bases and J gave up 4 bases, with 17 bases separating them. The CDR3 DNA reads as TGTGCCAGCGGCCCCACTGACAGGTTCTATGGCTACACCTTC. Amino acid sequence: CASGPTDRFYGYTF.

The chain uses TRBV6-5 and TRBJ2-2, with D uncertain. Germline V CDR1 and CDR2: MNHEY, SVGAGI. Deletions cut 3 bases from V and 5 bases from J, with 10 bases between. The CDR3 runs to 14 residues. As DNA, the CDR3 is TGTGCCAGCAGTTATGGCCTGAAAACCGGGGAGCTGTTTTTT. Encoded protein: CASSYGLKTGELFF.

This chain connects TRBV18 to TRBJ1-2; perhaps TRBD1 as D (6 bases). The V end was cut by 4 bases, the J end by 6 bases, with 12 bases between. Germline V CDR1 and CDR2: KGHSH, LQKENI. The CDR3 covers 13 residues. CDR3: CASSLTYRDGYTF. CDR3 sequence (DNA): TGTGCCAGCTCACTGACCTACAGGGATGGCTACACCTTC.

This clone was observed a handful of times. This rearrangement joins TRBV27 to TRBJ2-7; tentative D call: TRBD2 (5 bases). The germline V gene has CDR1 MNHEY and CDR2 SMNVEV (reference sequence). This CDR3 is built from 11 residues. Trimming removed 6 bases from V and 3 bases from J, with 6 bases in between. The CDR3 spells CASSRGYEQYF. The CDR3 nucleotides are TGTGCCAGCAGCCGGGGCTACGAGCAGTACTTC.